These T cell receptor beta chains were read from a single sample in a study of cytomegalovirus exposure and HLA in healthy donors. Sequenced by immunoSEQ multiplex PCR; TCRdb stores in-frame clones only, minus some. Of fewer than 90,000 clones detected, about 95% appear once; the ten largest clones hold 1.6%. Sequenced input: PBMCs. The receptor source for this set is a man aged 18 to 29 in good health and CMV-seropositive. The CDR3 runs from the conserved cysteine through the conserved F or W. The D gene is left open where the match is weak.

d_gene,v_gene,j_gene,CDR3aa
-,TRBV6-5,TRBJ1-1,CASSYSMVSMNTEAFF
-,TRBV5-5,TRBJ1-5,CASSPGQGRLLYSNQPQHF
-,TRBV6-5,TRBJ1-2,CASSYGGNYGYTF
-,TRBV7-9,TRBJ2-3,CASSLARLAFTDTQYF
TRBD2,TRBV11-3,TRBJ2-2,CASGVGAGDLAGTGELFF
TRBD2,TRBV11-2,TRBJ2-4,CASSLTTPSGVAKNIQYF
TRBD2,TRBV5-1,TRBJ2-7,CASSPGLAGRSYEQYF
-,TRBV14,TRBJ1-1,CASSQQGLLGTEAFF
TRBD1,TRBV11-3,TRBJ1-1,CASSSNRDREAFF
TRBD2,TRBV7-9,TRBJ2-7,CASSLGLAGEQYF
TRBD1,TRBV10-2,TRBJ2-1,CASDRTGDEQFF
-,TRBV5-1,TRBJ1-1,CASSSGHYRTEAFF
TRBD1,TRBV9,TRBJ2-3,CASSVTGVMTDTQYF
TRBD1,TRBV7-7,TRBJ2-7,CASSPIRTGGGEQYF
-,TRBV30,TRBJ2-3,CAWSRGRGFTDTQYF
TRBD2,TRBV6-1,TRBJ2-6,CASIREGTGANVLTF
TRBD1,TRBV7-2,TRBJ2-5,CASSLANRGRVWASDTQETQYF
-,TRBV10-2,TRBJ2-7,CASSEVGGSYEQYF
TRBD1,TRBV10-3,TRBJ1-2,CAISELGGANYGYTF
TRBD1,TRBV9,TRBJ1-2,CASSVSGTEDGYTF
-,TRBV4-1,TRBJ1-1,CASSPGTAGVNTEAFF
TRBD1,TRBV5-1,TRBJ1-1,CASSLDRANTEAFF
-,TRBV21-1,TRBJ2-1,CASSQRGAGGDNEQFF
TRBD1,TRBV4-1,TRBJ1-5,CASSHTGQGSQPQHF
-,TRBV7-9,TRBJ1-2,CASSGSDLGYTF
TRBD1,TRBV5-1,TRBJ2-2,CASRLQGSYTGELFF
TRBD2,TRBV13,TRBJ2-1,CASSHGRGTDNEQFF
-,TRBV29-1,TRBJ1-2,CSVGGPELGYTF
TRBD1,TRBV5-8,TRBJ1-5,CASSWGQGAGQPQHF
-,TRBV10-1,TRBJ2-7,CASSDWNYEQYF
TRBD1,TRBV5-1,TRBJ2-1,CASSSRTGGEDEQFF
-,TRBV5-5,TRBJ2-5,CASSPHWYLAETQYF
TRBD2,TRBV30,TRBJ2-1,CAFSTSGIYNEQFF
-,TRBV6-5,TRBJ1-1,CASATGDGNTEAFF
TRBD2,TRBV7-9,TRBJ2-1,CASSSRVAGETNNEQFF
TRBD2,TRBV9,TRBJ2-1,CASSTSPGGLAGEQFF
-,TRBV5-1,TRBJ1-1,CASSSGLGAFF
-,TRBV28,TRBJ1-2,CASRDNVYGYTF
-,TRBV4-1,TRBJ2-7,CASSQGNRWDSTYEQYF
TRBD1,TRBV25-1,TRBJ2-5,CASNSVGDRQYPQETQYF
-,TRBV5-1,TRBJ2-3,CASRVAGTDTQYF